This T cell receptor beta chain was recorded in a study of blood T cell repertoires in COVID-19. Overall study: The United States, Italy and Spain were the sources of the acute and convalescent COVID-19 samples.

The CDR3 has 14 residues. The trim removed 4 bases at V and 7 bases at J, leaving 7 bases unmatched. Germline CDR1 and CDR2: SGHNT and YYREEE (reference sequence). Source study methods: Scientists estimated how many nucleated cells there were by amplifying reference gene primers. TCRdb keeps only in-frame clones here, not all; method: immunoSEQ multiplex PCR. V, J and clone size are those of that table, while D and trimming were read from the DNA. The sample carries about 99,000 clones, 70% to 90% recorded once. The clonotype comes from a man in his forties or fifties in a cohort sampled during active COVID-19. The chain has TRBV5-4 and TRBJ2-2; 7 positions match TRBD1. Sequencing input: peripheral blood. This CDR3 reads CASSVPTGDGELFF. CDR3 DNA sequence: TGTGCCAGCAGCGTGCCCACAGGGGACGGGGAGCTGTTTTTT.